The 6 T cell receptor beta chains below were found in one sample sequenced in a study of CXCR3-negative and CXCR3-positive naive CD8 T cells. Findings and limits, study-wide: More hydrophobic TRB CDR3s were found in CXCR3-positive naive cells than in CXCR3-negative naive cells.

Antigens of these TCRs are unknown. In preparing the TRB cDNA libraries, 5' RACE with UMI labels was used. TCRdb re-analyzed the 5' RACE reads; it lists each CDR3 protein once, without DNA. The ten most abundant clones cover around 0.36% of a sample with about 120,000 distinct CDR3 sequences. The sequencing sample was made of naive CXCR3+ CD8+ T cells from blood. Indicated subset: CD45RO-CCR7+CD27+CD95- naive CD8+ T cells expressing CXCR3 (TNR3+). These receptors all come from a human donor in good health. Some clones in this sample may be carry-over from other donors' samples.

The V gene is TRBV20-1, the J gene TRBJ2-7; as DNA is missing, the TRBD2 call by TCRdb cannot be tested. The germline V gene encodes CDR1 DFQATT and CDR2 SNEGSKA (reference sequence). This CDR3 comprises 14 residues. CDR3 amino acids: CSALETSGTYEQYF.

This chain connects TRBV5-1 to TRBJ1-2; TCRdb returns TRBD1, unconfirmable since there is no DNA. The CDR3 length is 11 residues. Germline CDR1 is SGHRS and CDR2 is YFSETQ. The chain's CDR3 is CASEGTGIYTF.

The chain employs TRBV6-5 and TRBJ1-1. CDR1 is MNHEY, CDR2 SVGAGI, per germline. The CDR3 length is 15 residues. The CDR3 loop is CASSTDIRMDTEAFF.

V is TRBV25-1 and J is TRBJ2-7. This CDR3 is 13 amino acids long. Germline-derived CDR1 and CDR2 are MGHDK and SYGVNS. CDR3 amino acids: CASLGEPSYEQYF.

This chain links TRBV5-4 with TRBJ2-5; no DNA is available, so the TRBD1 call from TCRdb remains unchecked. Looked up from germline, CDR1 is SGHNT and CDR2 is YYREEE (reference sequence). There are 18 residues in the CDR3. CDR3 sequence reads: CASSPDKYRDGFQETQYF.

The CDR3 loop is CASSLGLAAYNEQFF. This chain joins TRBV5-1 and TRBJ2-1; TCRdb names TRBD2, which stays unverified in the absence of DNA. CDR3 size: 15 residues. Germline-derived CDR1 and CDR2 are SGHRS and YFSETQ.